This note documents a single T cell receptor beta chain sequence. Its antigen is currently unknown. This record belongs to a study of PD-L1 blockade in urothelial cancer. Study at large: Prior chemotherapy in patients spanned 0 to 3 regimens. Investigators checked blood 3 weeks (second dose) and 6 weeks after treatment start. Study conclusions and caveats: Survival was better when pretreatment blood TCR clonality fell below the median.

Time point specified: pretreatment peripheral blood. CDR3 size: 15 residues. The germline V gene encodes CDR1 SGHAT and CDR2 FQNNGV. V shed 2 bases and J shed 3 bases, with 11 bases lying between them. Libraries were prepared by immunoSEQ multiplex PCR; TCRdb keeps only in-frame clonotypes and omits some of them. The table lists 35,000 to 45,000 clones, approximately 91% of them singletons. The genes are TRBV11-2 and TRBJ2-1, with D possibly being TRBD2 (5 bases). The receptor's source is a donor over 35 with urothelial cancer. The sequences come from PBMCs, collected around atezolizumab (anti-PD-L1) treatment. DNA for the CDR3: TGTGCCAGCAGCTTATGGGCGGGCGGCTACAATGAGCAGTTCTTC. This sequence encodes CASSLWAGGYNEQFF.